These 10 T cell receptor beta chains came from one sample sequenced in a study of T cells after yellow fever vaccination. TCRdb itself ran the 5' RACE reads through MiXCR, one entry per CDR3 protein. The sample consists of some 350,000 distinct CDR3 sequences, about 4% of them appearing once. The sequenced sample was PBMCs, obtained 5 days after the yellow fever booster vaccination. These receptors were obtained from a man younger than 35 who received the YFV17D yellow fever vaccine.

CDR3 nucleotide sequence: TGTGCCTGGAGTGCGTCCCTAAATCAGCCCCAGCATTTT. Translation gives CAWSASLNQPQHF. The rearrangement joins TRBV30 to TRBJ1-5, with D uncertain. CDR3 length: 13 amino acids. Germline V gene data show CDR1 as GTSNPN and CDR2 as SVGIG (reference sequence). Trimming took 1 base from V and 4 from J, leaving 8 bases between them.

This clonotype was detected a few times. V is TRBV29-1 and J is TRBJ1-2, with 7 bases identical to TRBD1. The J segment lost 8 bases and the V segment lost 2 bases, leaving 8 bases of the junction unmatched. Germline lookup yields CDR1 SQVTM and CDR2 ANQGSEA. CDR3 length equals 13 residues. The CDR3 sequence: CSVELTGVYGYTF. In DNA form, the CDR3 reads TGCAGCGTTGAACTCACAGGGGTTTACGGCTACACCTTC. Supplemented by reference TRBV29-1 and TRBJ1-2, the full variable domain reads SAVISQKPSRDICQRGTSLTIQCQVDSQVTMMFWYRQQPGQSLTLIATANQGSEATYESGFVIDKFPISRPNLTFSTLTVSNMSPEDSSIYLCSVELTGVYGYTFGSGTRLTVV.

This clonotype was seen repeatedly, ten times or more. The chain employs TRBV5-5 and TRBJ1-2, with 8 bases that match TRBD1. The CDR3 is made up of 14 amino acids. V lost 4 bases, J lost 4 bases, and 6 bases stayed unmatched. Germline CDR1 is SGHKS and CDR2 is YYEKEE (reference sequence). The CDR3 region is CASSPGQAPYGYTF. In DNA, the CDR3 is TGTGCCAGCAGCCCGGGACAGGCACCCTATGGCTACACCTTC. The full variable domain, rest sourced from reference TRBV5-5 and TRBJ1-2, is DAGVTQSPTHLIKTRGQQVTLRCSPISGHKSVSWYQQVLGQGPQFIFQYYEKEERGRGNFPDRFSARQFPNYSSELNVNALLLGDSALYLCASSPGQAPYGYTFGSGTRLTVV.

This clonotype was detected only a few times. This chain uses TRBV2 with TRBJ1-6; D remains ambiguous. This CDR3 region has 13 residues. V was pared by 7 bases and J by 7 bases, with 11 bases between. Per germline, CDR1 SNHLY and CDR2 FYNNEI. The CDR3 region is CASTWEGNSPLHF. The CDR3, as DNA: TGTGCCAGCACTTGGGAAGGCAATTCACCCCTCCACTTT.

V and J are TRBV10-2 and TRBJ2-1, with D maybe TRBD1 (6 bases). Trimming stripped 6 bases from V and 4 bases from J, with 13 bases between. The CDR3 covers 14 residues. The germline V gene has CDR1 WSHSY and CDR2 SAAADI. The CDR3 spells CASRITGQYNEQFF. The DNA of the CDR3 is TGCGCCAGCAGAATTACGGGACAATACAATGAGCAGTTCTTC.

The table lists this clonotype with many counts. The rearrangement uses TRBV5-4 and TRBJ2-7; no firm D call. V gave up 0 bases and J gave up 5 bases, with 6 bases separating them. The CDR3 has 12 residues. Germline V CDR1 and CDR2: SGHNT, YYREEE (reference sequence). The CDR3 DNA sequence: TGTGCCAGCAGCTTGGACCAAAACGAGCAGTACGTC. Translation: CASSLDQNEQYV.

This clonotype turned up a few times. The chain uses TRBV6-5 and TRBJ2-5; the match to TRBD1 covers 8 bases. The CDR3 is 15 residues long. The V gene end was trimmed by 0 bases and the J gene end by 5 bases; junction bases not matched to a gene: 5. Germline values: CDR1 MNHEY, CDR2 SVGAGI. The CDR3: CASSYSTGARETQYF. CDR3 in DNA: TGTGCCAGCAGTTACTCGACAGGGGCAAGGGAGACCCAGTACTTC.

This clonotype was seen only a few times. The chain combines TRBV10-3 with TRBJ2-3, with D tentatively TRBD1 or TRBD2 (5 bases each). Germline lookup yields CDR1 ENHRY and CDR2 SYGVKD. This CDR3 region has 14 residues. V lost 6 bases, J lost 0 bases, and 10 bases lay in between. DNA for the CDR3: TGTGCCATCAGGAGGGGTACTAGCACAGATACGCAGTATTTT. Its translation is CAIRRGTSTDTQYF.

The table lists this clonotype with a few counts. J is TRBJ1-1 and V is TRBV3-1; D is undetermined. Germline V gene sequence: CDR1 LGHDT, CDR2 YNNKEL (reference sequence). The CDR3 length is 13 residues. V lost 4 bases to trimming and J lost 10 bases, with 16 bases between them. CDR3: CASSLQGLGGAFF. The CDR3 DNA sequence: TGTGCCAGCAGCCTACAAGGGCTTGGAGGAGCTTTCTTT.

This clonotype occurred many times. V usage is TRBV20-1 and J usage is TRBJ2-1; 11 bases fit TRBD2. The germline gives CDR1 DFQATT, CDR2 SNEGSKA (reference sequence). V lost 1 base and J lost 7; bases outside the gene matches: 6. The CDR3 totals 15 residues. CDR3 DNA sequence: TGCAGTGCTAGAGTTTCTAGCGGGGGGTCAAATGAGCAGTTCTTC. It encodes CSARVSSGGSNEQFF.